One sample yielded the 24 T cell receptor beta chains listed below, sequenced in a study of technical replicates of blood from a handful of donors. The data were produced by immunoSEQ multiplex PCR, yet TCRdb's version contains in-frame clones alone and is incomplete. This sample has about 84,000 clones, with 93% found just once. Sequencing used T cells isolated from PBMCs. The receptors originated from a human donor in good health.

J is TRBJ1-2 and V is TRBV5-1; 7 bases fit TRBD1. This CDR3 is 16 amino acids long. After removal of 4 bases from V and 4 bases from J, the junction contained 13 bases not matched to a gene. Germline loops: CDR1 SGHRS, CDR2 YFSETQ. CDR3 protein: CASSAGQASLLYGYTF. For the CDR3, the DNA is TGCGCCAGCAGCGCAGGACAGGCCTCTCTCCTCTATGGCTACACCTTC.

V gene TRBV12-5 combines with J gene TRBJ2-7; possibly TRBD1 for D (6 bases). The CDR3 covers 14 residues. Germline loops: CDR1 LGHNT, CDR2 FRNRAP. V dropped 7 bases and J dropped 3 bases, with 16 bases sitting between them. CDR3: CASDPSGQYYEQYF. CDR3 in DNA: TGTGCTAGTGATCCCTCGGGACAATACTACGAGCAGTACTTC.

J is TRBJ2-1 and V is TRBV11-3; weak D call: TRBD2 (6 bases). Trimming left V 4 bases short and J 0 bases short, with 16 bases between. CDR1 is SGHNT and CDR2 is YENEEA in the germline V gene. The length of the CDR3 is 17 residues. This chain's CDR3 is CASSSGTGNYSYNEQFF. The DNA for the CDR3 is TGTGCCAGCAGCTCCGGGACTGGGAACTACTCCTACAATGAGCAGTTCTTC. Full variable domain (missing parts from reference TRBV11-3 and TRBJ2-1): EAGVVQSPRYKIIEKKQPVAFWCNPISGHNTLYWYLQNLGQGPELLIRYENEEAVDDSQLPKDRFSAERLKGVDSTLKIQPAELGDSAVYLCASSSGTGNYSYNEQFFGPGTRLTVL.

This chain links TRBV7-3 with TRBJ2-7, with 9 bases fitting TRBD1. The V gene end was trimmed by 5 bases and the J gene end by 3 bases; junction bases not matched to a gene: 8. The CDR3 length is 15 residues. CDR1 is SGHTA and CDR2 is FQGTGA in the germline V gene. The CDR3 nucleotides read TGTGCCAGCAGCGACCGGACAGGGGCCTTCTACGAGCAGTACTTC. Protein: CASSDRTGAFYEQYF.

The chain recombines TRBV19 with TRBJ2-7, with 9 nucleotides matching TRBD1. This CDR3 contains 15 residues. With 4 bases clipped from V and 2 bases from J, the junction kept 6 bases outside the gene matches. Germline V gene sequence: CDR1 LNHDA, CDR2 SQIVND (reference sequence). The CDR3: CASSKQGAHTYEQYF. The CDR3 DNA follows: TGTGCCAGTAGTAAACAGGGGGCCCATACCTACGAGCAGTACTTC.

The chain carries TRBV4-1 and TRBJ1-2; TRBD1 is a possible D gene (6 bases). The V end was cut by 1 base, the J end by 7 bases, with 16 bases between. There are 15 residues in the CDR3. The germline V gene has CDR1 MGHRA and CDR2 YSYEKL. CDR3 coding DNA: TGCGCCAGCAGCCAAGGACAGGTTAATTGGTCTGGCTACACCTTC. It is translated as CASSQGQVNWSGYTF.

This sequence joins TRBV6-1 and TRBJ2-3; 9 bases agree with TRBD1. V gave up 6 bases and J gave up 3 bases; unmatched junction bases: 1. CDR1 and CDR2 (germline): MNHNS, SASEGT. The CDR3 loop spans 13 amino acids. In DNA, the CDR3 is TGTGCCAGCAGCGGGACAGGGACAGATACGCAGTATTTT. Encoded protein: CASSGTGTDTQYF.

The rearrangement uses TRBV21-1 and TRBJ2-7; the D call TRBD1 from the table was never checked on the DNA. TRBV21-1 is tagged as a pseudogene. This CDR3 is built from 12 residues. CDR3 sequence reads: CASSGPGYEQYF. The DNA for the CDR3 is TGTGCCAGCAGCGGGCCAGGCTACGAGCAGTACTTC.

This chain links TRBV14 with TRBJ2-7, with TRBD1 identical over 8 bases. The V and J ends lost 1 base and 3 bases, in that order; junction bases with no gene match: 5. Germline values: CDR1 SGHDN, CDR2 FVKESK. CDR3 length: 15 amino acids. The CDR3 nucleotides read TGTGCCAGCAGCCAAGGCCGACAGGGGATCTACGAGCAGTACTTC. Its protein is CASSQGRQGIYEQYF.

The chain carries TRBV27 and TRBJ2-7; 8 positions match TRBD2. V lost 6 bases and J lost 1; bases outside the gene matches: 5. Germline V gene data show CDR1 as MNHEY and CDR2 as SMNVEV (reference sequence). This CDR3 is built from 14 residues. Here the CDR3 reads CASSKTSVSYEQYF. CDR3 bases: TGTGCCAGCAGCAAGACTAGCGTATCCTACGAGCAGTACTTC.

This clone was detected once. The chain uses TRBV6-6 and TRBJ1-1; TRBD1 might be the D (6 bases). This CDR3 contains 13 residues. CDR1 MNHNY and CDR2 SVGAGI come from the germline V gene (reference sequence). With 2 bases removed from V and 5 bases from J, the gap between germline ends came to 9 bases. CDR3 nucleotide sequence: TGTGCCAGCAGTTACCCACAGGGAACTGAAGCTTTCTTT. Protein: CASSYPQGTEAFF.

V and J are TRBV5-1 and TRBJ2-1; unclear D gene. V was pared by 0 bases and J by 7 bases, with 5 bases between. This CDR3 is built from 12 residues. CDR1 and CDR2 (germline): SGHRS, YFSETQ. For the CDR3, the DNA is TGCGCCAGCAGCTTGGCCCGGAATGAGCAGTTCTTC. Its protein product is CASSLARNEQFF.

V gene TRBV19 combines with J gene TRBJ2-7; TRBD2 matches 8 bases. The CDR3 runs to 13 residues. Losses at the gene ends were 7 bases for V and 4 bases for J; bases not matched to a gene: 6. Germline V gene lookup returns CDR1 LNHDA and CDR2 SQIVND (reference sequence). The DNA for the CDR3 is TGTGCCAGTACGAGGCGCGGGGGGTACGAGCAGTACTTC. It encodes CASTRRGGYEQYF.

The V gene is TRBV7-6, the J gene TRBJ2-7; 7 bases match TRBD2. CDR1 SGHVS and CDR2 FNYEAQ come from the germline V gene. Losses at the gene ends were 1 base for V and 4 bases for J; bases not matched to a gene: 4. This CDR3 contains 14 residues. This chain's CDR3 is CASSLEGSGYEQYF. The CDR3, as DNA: TGTGCCAGCAGCTTAGAAGGTAGCGGGTACGAGCAGTACTTC.

This sequence joins TRBV27 and TRBJ1-5, with D maybe TRBD1 (5 bases). The CDR3 contains 14 residues. Germline CDR1 and CDR2: MNHEY and SMNVEV (reference sequence). Trimming removed 2 bases at V and 2 bases at J, with 7 bases between. CDR3: CASSLTRGNQPQHF. The CDR3 DNA is TGTGCCAGCAGTTTAACCAGGGGCAATCAGCCCCAGCATTTT.

This chain connects TRBV5-1 to TRBJ1-4, with D possibly TRBD1 on 5 matching bases. V was pared by 4 bases and J by 3 bases, with 10 bases between. Per germline, CDR1 SGHRS and CDR2 YFSETQ. The CDR3 has 14 residues. The CDR3 region is CASSRGEANEKLFF. In DNA, the CDR3 is TGCGCCAGCAGCCGGGGGGAGGCTAATGAAAAACTGTTTTTT.

This CDR3 reads CASSLTGGASDEQFF. CDR3 sequence (DNA): TGTGCCAGCAGTTTAACAGGGGGCGCAAGTGATGAGCAGTTCTTC. The genes are TRBV28 and TRBJ2-1; 9 nucleotides line up with TRBD1. After removal of 2 bases from V and 8 bases from J, the junction contained 7 bases not matched to a gene. The CDR3 is 15 amino acids. Per the germline V gene, CDR1 is MDHEN and CDR2 is SYDVKM. The full variable domain, rest sourced from reference TRBV28 and TRBJ2-1, is DVKVTQSSRYLVKRTGEKVFLECVQDMDHENMFWYRQDPGLGLRLIYFSYDVKMKEKGDIPEGYSVSREKKERFSLILESASTNQTSMYLCASSLTGGASDEQFFGPGTRLTVL.

This chain uses TRBV6-1 with TRBJ2-3; 13 bases align to TRBD2. V lost 6 bases, J lost 4 bases, and 4 bases stayed unmatched. There are 15 residues in the CDR3. The germline V gene encodes CDR1 MNHNS and CDR2 SASEGT. CDR3 sequence (DNA): TGTGCCAGCAGAAGCGGACTAGCGGGAGCAGATACGCAGTATTTT. As protein: CASRSGLAGADTQYF.

The V call is TRBV27, the J call TRBJ1-5, with 8 nucleotides matching TRBD1. Germline V gene sequence: CDR1 MNHEY, CDR2 SMNVEV (reference sequence). The CDR3 is 13 amino acids. V shed 5 bases and J 5 bases; nucleotides not matched to a gene: 2. The CDR3 loop reads CASSRQGYQPQHF. The DNA for the CDR3 is TGTGCCAGCAGTCGACAGGGGTATCAGCCCCAGCATTTT.

This clone was observed a handful of times. The V and J genes are TRBV7-3 and TRBJ2-5; TRBD1 might be the D (6 bases). This CDR3 has 13 residues. Trimming removed 5 bases at V and 5 bases at J, with 12 bases between. CDR1 and CDR2 (germline): SGHTA, FQGTGA. CDR3 in DNA: TGTGCCAGCAGCCAGGGGTCGACGGAGACCCAGTACTTC. Translating it yields CASSQGSTETQYF.

The chain joins TRBV6-5 to TRBJ2-7; D perhaps matches TRBD1 (5 bases). This CDR3 is 14 amino acids long. The ends were cut back, 2 bases at V and 2 bases at J, with 10 bases in the middle. The germline CDR1 and CDR2 sequences are MNHEY and SVGAGI. The CDR3 DNA sequence: TGTGCCAGCAGTTACCGCACAGGAACCTACGAGCAGTACTTC. This sequence encodes CASSYRTGTYEQYF.

The rearrangement joins TRBV15 to TRBJ1-5; TRBD1 matches at 8 bases. This CDR3 contains 15 residues. The V gene end was trimmed by 5 bases and the J gene end by 2 bases; junction bases not matched to a gene: 5. Per the germline V gene, CDR1 is LNHNV and CDR2 is YYDKDF (reference sequence). CDR3 DNA: TGTGCCACCAGCCCGGACAGGGTCGGCAATCAGCCCCAGCATTTT. This sequence encodes CATSPDRVGNQPQHF.

V and J are TRBV19 and TRBJ1-1; D is undetermined. CDR1 and CDR2 from the germline V gene are LNHDA and SQIVND (reference sequence). The CDR3 consists of 14 residues. The V end was cut by 7 bases, the J end by 6 bases, with 18 bases between. Written as DNA, the CDR3 is TGTGCCAGTACCATGGGCGCGGGGTATTCTGAAGCTTTCTTT. Translating it yields CASTMGAGYSEAFF. Together with reference TRBV19 and TRBJ1-1, the CDR3 gives the full variable domain: DGGITQSPKYLFRKEGQNVTLSCEQNLNHDAMYWYRQDPGQGLRLIYYSQIVNDFQKGDIAEGYSVSREKKESFPLTVTSAQKNPTAFYLCASTMGAGYSEAFFGQGTRLTVV.

The chain employs TRBV4-2 and TRBJ1-1; D is undetermined. CDR3 length equals 17 residues. Germline values: CDR1 LGHNA, CDR2 YNFKEQ. Trimming left V 1 base short and J 2 bases short, with 17 bases between. The CDR3 sequence: CASSQGTLIGGNTEAFF. CDR3 DNA: TGTGCCAGCAGCCAAGGAACTCTGATAGGCGGTAACACTGAAGCTTTCTTT.